This record covers a single T cell receptor beta chain. The study amplified TCR beta CDR3 regions using RNA transcripts. After a first-round RT-PCR with HTBI primers, a second-round multiplex PCR was run. Via MiXCR, TCRdb re-called the multiplex PCR reads, giving one row per CDR3 protein. This sample has hundreds of thousands of distinct CDR3 sequences, with about 41% found just once. PBMCs came from 7.5 to 10 ml of fresh peripheral blood. The sample is drawn from a study of Graves' ophthalmopathy and Graves' hyperthyroidism. Per the germline V gene, CDR1 is LNHDA and CDR2 is SQIVND (reference sequence). This CDR3 is built from 12 residues.

This chain connects TRBV19 to TRBJ2-7, with 7 bases that match TRBD1. The source material was peripheral blood. The receptor was derived from an adult man with Graves' ophthalmopathy. The CDR3 loop is CTTTGNFYEQYF. CDR3 DNA: TGTACCACGACAGGGAACTTCTACGAGCAGTACTTC.